Each of the 13 T cell receptor beta chains below was sequenced from the same sample in a study of monozygotic twins with inflammatory bowel disease. TCRdb derives one entry per CDR3 protein from the 5' RACE reads, leaving out DNA. The table for this sample gives fewer than 200,000 distinct CDR3 sequences. The sequenced material came from blood. The receptors stem from a human donor with ulcerative colitis or Crohn's disease, or a healthy co-twin of an affected twin (not recorded which).

The rearrangement uses TRBV20-1 and TRBJ2-1; as DNA is missing, the TRBD2 call by TCRdb cannot be tested. Germline CDR1 is DFQATT and CDR2 is SNEGSKA (reference sequence). The CDR3 totals 17 residues. Here the CDR3 reads CSAIPLAGGPAYNEQFF.

The chain recombines TRBV10-3 with TRBJ1-2; TCRdb's D gene call, TRBD1, goes unchecked for lack of DNA. This CDR3 comprises 15 residues. Germline loops: CDR1 ENHRY, CDR2 SYGVKD. The CDR3 protein is CAIKTGQGNFYGYTF.

The rearrangement uses TRBV15 and TRBJ2-5; the TRBD2 assignment by TCRdb is unverifiable without DNA. This CDR3 has 17 amino acids. Germline-derived CDR1 and CDR2 are LNHNV and YYDKDF (reference sequence). The CDR3 loop is CATSLPGAERERETQYF.

The CDR3 protein is CSAPTARGDTEAFF. The rearrangement uses TRBV20-1 and TRBJ1-1; without DNA, the TCRdb call of TRBD1 cannot be checked. The germline gives CDR1 DFQATT, CDR2 SNEGSKA (reference sequence). The CDR3 is made up of 14 amino acids.

This rearrangement joins TRBV25-1 to TRBJ2-7. The CDR3 consists of 15 residues. Germline V gives CDR1 MGHDK, CDR2 SYGVNS. CDR3 sequence reads: CASSEASPRSYEQYF.

The chain employs TRBV5-1 and TRBJ2-1; TCRdb proposes TRBD1, but this gene call is untestable without DNA. This CDR3 is 15 amino acids long. Germline CDR1 reads SGHRS; CDR2 reads YFSETQ. The CDR3 is CASSLGRQGAFEQFF. The full variable domain, completed using reference TRBV5-1 and TRBJ2-1, is KAGVTQTPRYLIKTRGQQVTLSCSPISGHRSVSWYQQTPGQGLQFLFEYFSETQRNKGNFPGRFSGRQFSNSRSEMNVSTLELGDSALYLCASSLGRQGAFEQFFGPGTRLTVL.

The chain has TRBV7-9 and TRBJ1-6. Germline loops: CDR1 SEHNR, CDR2 FQNEAQ (reference sequence). This CDR3 contains 15 residues. The chain's CDR3 is CASSLESVYNSPLHF.

V gene TRBV7-9 combines with J gene TRBJ2-1; TCRdb gives TRBD1 as the D gene, but with no DNA this cannot be confirmed. Germline V gives CDR1 SEHNR, CDR2 FQNEAQ (reference sequence). This CDR3 is 17 amino acids long. The CDR3 loop is CASSPPPRLSSYNEQFF.

J is TRBJ1-5 and V is TRBV5-1. The CDR3 loop spans 13 amino acids. From germline, CDR1 is SGHRS and CDR2 YFSETQ. CDR3 region: CASSLGVNQPQHF. The full variable domain, in which reference TRBV5-1 and TRBJ1-5 provide the parts outside the CDR3, is KAGVTQTPRYLIKTRGQQVTLSCSPISGHRSVSWYQQTPGQGLQFLFEYFSETQRNKGNFPGRFSGRQFSNSRSEMNVSTLELGDSALYLCASSLGVNQPQHFGDGTRLSIL.

The chain joins TRBV3-1 to TRBJ1-3. The CDR3 contains 12 residues. Germline assignment: CDR1 LGHDT and CDR2 YNNKEL (reference sequence). The CDR3 region is CASATDGNTIYF.

V is TRBV5-1 and J is TRBJ1-1. The CDR3 length is 15 residues. The germline V gene encodes CDR1 SGHRS and CDR2 YFSETQ. The CDR3 here is CASSPPSYTNTEAFF. The full variable domain, rest sourced from reference TRBV5-1 and TRBJ1-1, is KAGVTQTPRYLIKTRGQQVTLSCSPISGHRSVSWYQQTPGQGLQFLFEYFSETQRNKGNFPGRFSGRQFSNSRSEMNVSTLELGDSALYLCASSPPSYTNTEAFFGQGTRLTVV.

The chain joins TRBV18 to TRBJ1-6; TCRdb designates TRBD1, a call that cannot be tested without DNA. Looked up from germline, CDR1 is KGHSH and CDR2 is LQKENI. CDR3 length: 15 residues. The CDR3 is CASSPRTGQNSPLHF.

This chain's CDR3 is CASSQRDKSYEQYF. The genes are TRBV12-3 or TRBV12-4 and TRBJ2-7; without DNA, the TCRdb call of TRBD1 cannot be checked. CDR3 length equals 14 residues.